Shown below are 23 T cell receptor beta chains from a single sample sequenced in a study of vaccination and CD4 T cells after COVID-19. Treatment described: roughly 11-day PBMC culture with coronavirus spike peptide pools or control peptides (ViraFEST assay). Prior to the COVID-19 pandemic (2011-2018), the unexposed donor's CD4+ T cells were collected. An Oncomine TCR Beta short-read assay was used to sequence the DNA from cultured CD4+ T cells. TCRdb ran MiXCR on the PCR reads and lists one entry per CDR3 protein. In the table there are about 10,000 distinct CDR3 sequences, 30% to 35% of which are singletons. The antigens these receptors bind are not known. The sample was CD4+ T cells from blood, cultured in vitro. These TCRs come from a human donor in good health.

This chain connects TRBV20-1 to TRBJ1-4; no definite D call. Between the trimmed V and J ends, which lost 5 bases and 7 bases, there was a span of 14 bases. Germline CDR1 reads DFQATT; CDR2 reads SNEGSKA (reference sequence). The CDR3 is 13 residues long. The CDR3 coding sequence is TGCAGTGCTGTTGAGGCGCTCACTGAAAAACTGTTTTTT. Translated: CSAVEALTEKLFF.

This rearrangement joins TRBV7-9 to TRBJ2-7; no clear D. This CDR3 spans 12 amino acids. Looked up from germline, CDR1 is SEHNR and CDR2 is FQNEAQ (reference sequence). Trimming shortened V by 1 base and J by 5 bases, and 6 bases separated the two germline ends. The CDR3 spells CASSLVQDEQYF. CDR3 DNA sequence: TGTGCCAGCAGCTTAGTTCAGGACGAGCAGTACTTC. Filled out from reference TRBV7-9 and TRBJ2-7, the complete variable domain reads DTGVSQNPRHKITKRGQNVTFRCDPISEHNRLYWYRQTLGQGPEFLTYFQNEAQLEKSRLLSDRFSAERPKGSFSTLEIQRTEQGDSAMYLCASSLVQDEQYFGPGTRLTVT.

The rearrangement joins TRBV5-6 to TRBJ2-7; D perhaps matches TRBD2 (5 bases). Germline loops: CDR1 SGHDT, CDR2 YYEEEE. The CDR3 loop spans 13 amino acids. The ends were cut back, 6 bases at V and 3 bases at J, with 13 bases in the middle. The CDR3 DNA sequence: TGTGCCAGCACCCGAAGAGGGTTCTACGAGCAGTACTTC. Protein product: CASTRRGFYEQYF. The full variable domain, rest sourced from reference TRBV5-6 and TRBJ2-7, is DAGVTQSPTHLIKTRGQQVTLRCSPKSGHDTVSWYQQALGQGPQFIFQYYEEEERQRGNFPDRFSGHQFPNYSSELNVNALLLGDSALYLCASTRRGFYEQYFGPGTRLTVT.

This clonotype showed up just a few times. This chain joins TRBV20-1 and TRBJ2-3; 7 nucleotides match TRBD1. Germline V CDR1 and CDR2: DFQATT, SNEGSKA (reference sequence). V trimming: 3 bases; J trimming: 1 base; junction bases outside the gene matches: 4. The CDR3 covers 14 residues. The CDR3 nucleotides read TGCAGTGCTAGGACAGGGATCGGCACAGATACGCAGTATTTT. Amino acid sequence: CSARTGIGTDTQYF.

The rearrangement joins TRBV6-1 to TRBJ1-2, with 9 bases matching TRBD1. Germline CDR1 and CDR2: MNHNS and SASEGT. Germline trimming cut 3 bases from V and 7 bases from J; bases unmatched to any gene: 6. The length of the CDR3 is 14 residues. The CDR3 is CASSDGQGHGGYTF. Here the CDR3 DNA reads TGTGCCAGCAGTGACGGACAGGGGCACGGTGGCTACACCTTC.

This clonotype has more than one count but fewer than ten. J is TRBJ2-3 and V is TRBV29-1; tentative D call: TRBD1 (6 bases). The CDR3 sequence is 14 residues long. V lost 4 bases to trimming and J lost 0 bases, with 11 bases between them. Germline V gives CDR1 SQVTM, CDR2 ANQGSEA. Written as DNA, the CDR3 is TGCAGCGTTGCTGGGGGCGGGAGCACAGATACGCAGTATTTT. Its protein product is CSVAGGGSTDTQYF.

The CDR3 sequence is CASSLAVGGGNSPLHF. The CDR3 coding sequence is TGTGCCAGCAGCTTGGCCGTGGGTGGGGGAAATTCACCCCTCCACTTT. This chain uses TRBV5-6 with TRBJ1-6; possibly TRBD1 for D (5 bases). This CDR3 spans 16 amino acids. Trimming took 0 bases from V and 7 from J, leaving 14 bases between them. CDR1 is SGHDT and CDR2 is YYEEEE in the germline V gene.

This clonotype appeared a few times. The V gene is TRBV2, the J gene TRBJ1-1; D is possibly TRBD1 (5 bases). CDR1 is SNHLY and CDR2 is FYNNEI in the germline V gene. Trimming removed 5 bases at V and 5 bases at J, with 12 bases between. The CDR3 runs 13 residues. CDR3 coding DNA: TGTGCCAGCAGTCAGGACGGGGGGACTGAAGCTTTCTTT. Translation gives CASSQDGGTEAFF.

The rearrangement links TRBV2 to TRBJ1-6; no definite D call. CDR3 size: 15 residues. Germline CDR1 SNHLY, CDR2 FYNNEI. V shed 2 bases and J shed 9 bases, with 14 bases lying between them. The CDR3 nucleotides are TGTGCCAGCAGTGAAAACGCAGGCATGGCTTCACCCCTCCACTTT. Protein sequence: CASSENAGMASPLHF.

The V and J genes are TRBV11-2 and TRBJ2-2; D gene uncertain. The germline V and J ends were trimmed by 5 bases and 1 base, with 2 bases remaining between them. The germline gives CDR1 SGHAT, CDR2 FQNNGV. This CDR3 region has 12 residues. The CDR3 bases are TGTGCCAGCAGCATGAACACCGGGGAGCTGTTTTTT. Translation gives CASSMNTGELFF.

The sample holds a few counts of this clonotype. CDR3 coding DNA: TGTGCCAGCACCGGAGGGGGGATAAACTATGGCTACACCTTC. Its translation is CASTGGGINYGYTF. The chain employs TRBV6-1 and TRBJ1-2, with D possibly matching TRBD1 (6 bases). Germline CDR1 is MNHNS and CDR2 is SASEGT. The CDR3 sequence is 14 residues long. The ends were cut back, 7 bases at V and 2 bases at J, with 14 bases in the middle.

In DNA form, the CDR3 reads TGTGCCAGCTCCAGGGTAGACACTGAAGCTTTCTTT. Its protein product is CASSRVDTEAFF. The chain recombines TRBV2 with TRBJ1-1; a possible D gene is TRBD1 (5 bases). Trimming left V 8 bases short and J 3 bases short, with 10 bases between. The CDR3 loop spans 12 amino acids. Germline V gene data show CDR1 as SNHLY and CDR2 as FYNNEI. Combining the CDR3 with reference TRBV2 and TRBJ1-1 gives the whole variable domain EPEVTQTPSHQVTQMGQEVILRCVPISNHLYFYWYRQILGQKVEFLVSFYNNEISEKSEIFDDQFSVERPDGSNFTLKIRSTKLEDSAMYFCASSRVDTEAFFGQGTRLTVV.

The chain recombines TRBV6-2 or TRBV6-3 with TRBJ1-5, with 11 bases that match TRBD1. Germline-derived CDR1 and CDR2 are MNHEY and SVGEGT. The CDR3 loop spans 19 amino acids. V gave up 5 bases and J gave up 4 bases; unmatched junction bases: 16. CDR3 sequence reads: CASSHPGQGVKGPNQPQHF. For the CDR3, the DNA is TGTGCCAGCAGTCACCCGGGACAGGGGGTAAAGGGGCCAAATCAGCCCCAGCATTTT.

The chain carries TRBV6-5 and TRBJ1-1; 12 positions agree with TRBD1. The CDR3 sequence is 19 residues long. Germline V gives CDR1 MNHEY, CDR2 SVGAGI. J was trimmed by 3 bases and V by 4 bases; bases with no gene match: 15. The CDR3 region has the DNA TGTGCCAGCAGTTCGGGACAGGGGGCGCGCGGATGGAGAGACACTGAAGCTTTCTTT. Residues: CASSSGQGARGWRDTEAFF.

By proportion, this clonotype is medium-sized. The chain is built from TRBV15 and TRBJ1-6, with 10 bases that match TRBD1. This CDR3 spans 16 amino acids. Germline V gene data show CDR1 as LNHNV and CDR2 as YYDKDF (reference sequence). J lost 10 bases, V lost 5 bases, and 11 bases had no gene match. CDR3 DNA: TGTGCCACCAGCCCCCACTATGGGGACAGGGGATCACCCCTCCACTTT. This encodes CATSPHYGDRGSPLHF.

This clonotype has a handful of counts. The V gene is TRBV30, the J gene TRBJ2-1; D perhaps matches TRBD1 (6 bases). This CDR3 has 11 residues. V was pared by 6 bases and J by 4 bases, with 7 bases between. Germline V gives CDR1 GTSNPN, CDR2 SVGIG (reference sequence). In nucleotides, the CDR3 is TGTGCCTGTAGGGGGTACAATGAGCAGTTCTTC. Amino acids: CACRGYNEQFF.

The CDR3, as DNA: TGCAGTGCTAGAGCCTCGGCATCCCAGCATTTT. It is translated as CSARASASQHF. The genes are TRBV20-1 and TRBJ1-5; no reliable D call. This CDR3 comprises 11 residues. CDR1 is DFQATT and CDR2 is SNEGSKA in the germline V gene (reference sequence). Trimming removed 1 base at V and 11 bases at J, with 9 bases between.

The chain links TRBV28 to TRBJ2-7; 9 nucleotides align to TRBD1. This CDR3 is 14 amino acids long. Trimming took 6 bases from V and 6 from J; bases not matched to a gene: 9. CDR1 and CDR2 (germline): MDHEN, SYDVKM. The CDR3 coding sequence is TGTGCCAGCAGAACCGGGACAGGGAGTTCCGAGCAGTACTTC. This translates into CASRTGTGSSEQYF.

This clonotype showed up just a few times. The gene calls are TRBV7-8 and TRBJ1-5; D might be TRBD1 (5 bases). Per the germline V gene, CDR1 is SGHVS and CDR2 is FQNEAQ. The V and J ends lost 5 bases and 5 bases respectively, with 10 bases between them. The CDR3 is 13 residues long. In DNA, the CDR3 is TGTGCCAGCAGCACGGGACGGGATCAGCCCCAGCATTTT. Protein sequence: CASSTGRDQPQHF.

The chain carries TRBV12-5 and TRBJ2-5; D might be TRBD2 (6 bases). The CDR3 covers 13 residues. Trimming took off 4 bases at V and 5 bases at J, with 11 bases between the two ends. From germline, CDR1 is LGHNT and CDR2 FRNRAP. The CDR3 bases are TGTGCTAGTGGTTCCGGGGGTGAGGAGACCCAGTACTTC. It specifies CASGSGGEETQYF.

The V gene is TRBV11-1, the J gene TRBJ2-2, with 10 bases lining up with TRBD1. Germline V gene sequence: CDR1 SGHAT, CDR2 FQDESV (reference sequence). Losses at the gene ends were 4 bases for V and 5 bases for J; bases not matched to a gene: 13. This CDR3 has 18 residues. The CDR3 bases are TGTGCCAGCAGCTGGAGTGGCTCGGGACAGGGGTCGACCGGGGAGCTGTTTTTT. Its protein is CASSWSGSGQGSTGELFF.

In its sample, this clonotype was seen a few times. The J gene is TRBJ2-1, the V gene TRBV20-1; D is uncertain. The CDR3 is 14 residues long. Germline-derived CDR1 and CDR2 are DFQATT and SNEGSKA (reference sequence). V was pared by 3 bases and J by 0 bases, with 9 bases between. CDR3 in DNA: TGCAGTGCTAGTCCACGGAGCTCCTACAATGAGCAGTTCTTC. The encoded protein is CSASPRSSYNEQFF.

The chain employs TRBV6-5 and TRBJ1-1; 8 positions agree with TRBD1. Germline CDR1 and CDR2: MNHEY and SVGAGI. CDR3 length: 16 amino acids. Trimming removed 4 bases from V and 3 bases from J; junction bases left unmatched: 10. CDR3 loop: CASSSYQGARYTEAFF. In nucleotides, the CDR3 is TGTGCCAGCAGTTCATATCAGGGGGCTCGGTACACTGAAGCTTTCTTT.